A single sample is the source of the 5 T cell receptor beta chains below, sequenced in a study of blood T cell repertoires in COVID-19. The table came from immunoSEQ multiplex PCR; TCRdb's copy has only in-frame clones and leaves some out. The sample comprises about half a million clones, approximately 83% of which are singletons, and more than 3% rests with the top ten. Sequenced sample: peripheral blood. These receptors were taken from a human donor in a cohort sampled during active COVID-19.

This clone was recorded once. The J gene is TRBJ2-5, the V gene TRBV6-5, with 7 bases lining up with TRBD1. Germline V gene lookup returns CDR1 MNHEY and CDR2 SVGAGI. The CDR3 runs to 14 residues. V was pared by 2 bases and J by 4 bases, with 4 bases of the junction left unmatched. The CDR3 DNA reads TGTGCCAGCAGTTACGGACAGGTCGGAGAGACCCAGTACTTC. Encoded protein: CASSYGQVGETQYF.

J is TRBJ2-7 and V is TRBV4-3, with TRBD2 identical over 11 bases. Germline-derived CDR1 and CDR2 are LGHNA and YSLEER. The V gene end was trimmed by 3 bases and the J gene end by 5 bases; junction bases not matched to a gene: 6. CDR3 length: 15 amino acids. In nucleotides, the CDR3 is TGCGCCAGCAGCCAGGTAGCGGGAGGGCCCCACGAGCAGTACTTC. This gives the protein CASSQVAGGPHEQYF.

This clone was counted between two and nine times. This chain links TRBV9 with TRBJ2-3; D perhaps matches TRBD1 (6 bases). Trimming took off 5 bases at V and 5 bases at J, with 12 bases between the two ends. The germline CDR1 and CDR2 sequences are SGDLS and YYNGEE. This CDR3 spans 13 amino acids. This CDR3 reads CASRGAGVDTQYF. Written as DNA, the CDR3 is TGTGCCAGCAGGGGAGCAGGGGTAGATACGCAGTATTTT.

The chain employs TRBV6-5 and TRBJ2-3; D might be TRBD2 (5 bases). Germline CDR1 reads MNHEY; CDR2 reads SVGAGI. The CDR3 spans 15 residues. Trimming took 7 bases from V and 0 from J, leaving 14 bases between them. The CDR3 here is CASTRGGGSTDTQYF. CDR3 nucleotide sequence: TGTGCCAGCACCCGAGGAGGCGGGAGCACAGATACGCAGTATTTT.

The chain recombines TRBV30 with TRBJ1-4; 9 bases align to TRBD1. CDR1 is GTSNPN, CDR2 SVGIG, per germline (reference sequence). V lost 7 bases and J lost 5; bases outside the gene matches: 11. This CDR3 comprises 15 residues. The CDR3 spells CAFRPGQGTNEKLFF. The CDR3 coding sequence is TGTGCCTTCCGACCGGGACAGGGAACGAATGAAAAACTGTTTTTT.